This T cell receptor (beta chain) comes out of a study of T-cell reconstitution after alpha-beta-depleted transplantation in children. This clonotype was seen a handful of times. Its antigen is not identified. Notes on the study in general: T-cell counts and diversity at one year following transplant were attributed mainly to newly produced T cells.

The trim removed 0 bases at V and 3 bases at J, leaving 8 bases unmatched. Germline V gives CDR1 ENHRY, CDR2 SYGVKD. CDR3 length: 17 amino acids. The library targeted TCRbeta and was prepared with unique molecular identifiers. TCRdb ran MiXCR on the PCR reads and lists one entry per CDR3 protein. This table has hundreds of thousands of distinct CDR3 sequences, 10% to 15% appearing once. The chain joins TRBV10-3 to TRBJ2-7; TRBD2 matches at 10 bases. The sequence derives from a male patient younger than 18 who had a stem cell transplant for acute myeloid leukemia, so the T cells may come from the graft donor. Material: PBMCs, mostly from graft donor cells, obtained 360 days after TCRalphabeta/CD19-depleted stem cell transplant. Written as DNA, the CDR3 is TGTGCCATCAGTGAGTCGACGGGACTAGCGTTGAACTACGAGCAGTACTTC. It yields the protein CAISESTGLALNYEQYF.